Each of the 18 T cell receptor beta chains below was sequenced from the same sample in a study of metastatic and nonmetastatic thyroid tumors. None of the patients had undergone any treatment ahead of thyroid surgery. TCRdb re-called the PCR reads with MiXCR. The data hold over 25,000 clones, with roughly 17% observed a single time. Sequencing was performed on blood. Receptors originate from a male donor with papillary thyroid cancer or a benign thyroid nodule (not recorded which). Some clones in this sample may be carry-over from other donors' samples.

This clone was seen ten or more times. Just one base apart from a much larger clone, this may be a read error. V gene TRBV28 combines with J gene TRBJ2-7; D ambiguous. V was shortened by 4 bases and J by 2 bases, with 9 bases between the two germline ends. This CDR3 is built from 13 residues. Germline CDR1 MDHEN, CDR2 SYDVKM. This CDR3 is CASSSGDTYEQYF. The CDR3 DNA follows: TGTGCCAGCAGTTCGGGCGACACCTACGAGCAGTACTTC.

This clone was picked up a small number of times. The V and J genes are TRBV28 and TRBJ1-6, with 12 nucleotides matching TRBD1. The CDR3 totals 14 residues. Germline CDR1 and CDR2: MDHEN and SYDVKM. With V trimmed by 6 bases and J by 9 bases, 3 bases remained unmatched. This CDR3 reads CASRGTGGGSPLHF. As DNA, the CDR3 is TGTGCCAGCAGGGGGACAGGGGGCGGTTCACCCCTCCACTTT.

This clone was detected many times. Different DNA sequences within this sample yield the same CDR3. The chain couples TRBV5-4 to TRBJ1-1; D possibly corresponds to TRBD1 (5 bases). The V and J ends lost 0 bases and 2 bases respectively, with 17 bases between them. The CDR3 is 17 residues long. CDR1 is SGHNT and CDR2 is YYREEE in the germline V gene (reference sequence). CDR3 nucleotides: TGTGCCAGCAGCTTGGCGGCTCGGGGGGGGATAAACACTGAAGCTTTCTTT. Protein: CASSLAARGGINTEAFF. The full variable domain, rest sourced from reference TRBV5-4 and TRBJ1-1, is ETGVTQSPTHLIKTRGQQVTLRCSSQSGHNTVSWYQQALGQGPQFIFQYYREEENGRGNFPPRFSGLQFPNYSSELNVNALELDDSALYLCASSLAARGGINTEAFFGQGTRLTVV.

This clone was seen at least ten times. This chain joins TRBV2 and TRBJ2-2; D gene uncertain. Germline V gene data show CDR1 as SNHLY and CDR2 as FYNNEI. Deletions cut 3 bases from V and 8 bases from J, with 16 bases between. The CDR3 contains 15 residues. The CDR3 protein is CASSEGLLNWGELFF. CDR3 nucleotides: TGTGCCAGCAGTGAGGGTCTTCTCAATTGGGGGGAGCTGTTTTTT.

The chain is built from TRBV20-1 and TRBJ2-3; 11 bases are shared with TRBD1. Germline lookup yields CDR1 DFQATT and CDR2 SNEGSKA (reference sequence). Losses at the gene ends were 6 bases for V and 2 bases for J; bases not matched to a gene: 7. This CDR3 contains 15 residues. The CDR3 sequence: CSAKGQGAITDTQYF. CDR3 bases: TGCAGTGCGAAAGGACAGGGGGCGATCACAGATACGCAGTATTTT.

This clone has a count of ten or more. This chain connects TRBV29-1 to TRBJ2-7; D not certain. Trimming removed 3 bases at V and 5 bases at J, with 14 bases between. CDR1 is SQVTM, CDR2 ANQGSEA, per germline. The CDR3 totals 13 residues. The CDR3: CSVELGIGNEQYF. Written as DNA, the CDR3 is TGCAGCGTTGAGTTGGGGATTGGGAACGAGCAGTACTTC.

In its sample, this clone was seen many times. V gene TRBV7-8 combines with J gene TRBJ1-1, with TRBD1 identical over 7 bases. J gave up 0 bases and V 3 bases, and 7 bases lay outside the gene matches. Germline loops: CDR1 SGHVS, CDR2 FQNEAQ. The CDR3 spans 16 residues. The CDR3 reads CASSFGTVAMNTEAFF. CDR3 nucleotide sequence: TGTGCCAGCAGCTTCGGGACAGTTGCGATGAACACTGAAGCTTTCTTT.

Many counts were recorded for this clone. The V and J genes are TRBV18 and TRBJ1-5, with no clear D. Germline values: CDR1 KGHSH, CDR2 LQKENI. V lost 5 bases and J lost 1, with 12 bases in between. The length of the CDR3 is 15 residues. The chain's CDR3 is CASSSQSVSNQPQHF. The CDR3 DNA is TGTGCCAGCTCAAGTCAATCAGTCAGCAATCAGCCCCAGCATTTT.

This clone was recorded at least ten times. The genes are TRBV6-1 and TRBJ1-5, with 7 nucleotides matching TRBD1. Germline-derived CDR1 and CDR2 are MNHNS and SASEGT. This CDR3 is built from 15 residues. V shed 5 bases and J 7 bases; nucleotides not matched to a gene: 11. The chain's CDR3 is CASSLSRQGSQPQHF. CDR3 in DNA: TGTGCCAGCAGTCTCTCCCGACAGGGATCACAGCCCCAGCATTTT.

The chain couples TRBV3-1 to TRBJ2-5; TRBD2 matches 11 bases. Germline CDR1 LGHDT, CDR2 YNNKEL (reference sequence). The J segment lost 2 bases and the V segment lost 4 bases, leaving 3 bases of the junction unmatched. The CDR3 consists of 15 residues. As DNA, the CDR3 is TGTGCCAGCAGCCGTGGGACTAGCGGACAAGAGACCCAGTACTTC. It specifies CASSRGTSGQETQYF.

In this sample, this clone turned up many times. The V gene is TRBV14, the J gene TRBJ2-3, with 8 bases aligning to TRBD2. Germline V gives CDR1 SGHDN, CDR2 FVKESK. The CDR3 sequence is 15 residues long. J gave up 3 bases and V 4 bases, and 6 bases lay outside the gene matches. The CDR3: CASSPGLVFTDTQYF. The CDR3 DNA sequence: TGTGCCAGCAGCCCGGGACTAGTTTTTACAGATACGCAGTATTTT.

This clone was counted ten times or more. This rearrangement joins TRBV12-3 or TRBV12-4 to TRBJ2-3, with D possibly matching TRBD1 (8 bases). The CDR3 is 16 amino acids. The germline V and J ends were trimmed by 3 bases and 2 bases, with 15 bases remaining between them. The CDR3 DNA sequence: TGTGCCAGCAGTTTGTACAGGGGGGGGGTCACAGATACGCAGTATTTT. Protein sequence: CASSLYRGGVTDTQYF.

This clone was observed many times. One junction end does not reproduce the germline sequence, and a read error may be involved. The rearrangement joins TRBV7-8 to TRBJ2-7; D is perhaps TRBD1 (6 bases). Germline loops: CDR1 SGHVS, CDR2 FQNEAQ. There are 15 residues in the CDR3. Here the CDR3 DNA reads TGTGCCAGCAGCACTCGGGACATTAGCTCCTACGAGCAGTGCTTC. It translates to CASSTRDISSYEQCF.

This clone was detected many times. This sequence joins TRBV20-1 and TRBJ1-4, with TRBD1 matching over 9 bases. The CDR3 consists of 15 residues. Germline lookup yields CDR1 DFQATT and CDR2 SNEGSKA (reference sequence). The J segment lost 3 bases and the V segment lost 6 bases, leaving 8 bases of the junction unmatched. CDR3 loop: CSATGGSVSNEKLFF. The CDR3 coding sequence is TGCAGTGCAACAGGGGGCAGTGTTTCTAATGAAAAACTGTTTTTT.

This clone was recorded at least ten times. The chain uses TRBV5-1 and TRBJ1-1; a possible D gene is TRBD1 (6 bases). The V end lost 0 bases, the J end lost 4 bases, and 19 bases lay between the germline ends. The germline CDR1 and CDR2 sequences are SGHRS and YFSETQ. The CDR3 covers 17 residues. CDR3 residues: CASSLASGGDRGTEAFF. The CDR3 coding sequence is TGCGCCAGCAGCTTGGCGTCGGGGGGCGATAGGGGCACTGAAGCTTTCTTT.

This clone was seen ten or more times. The CDR3 DNA follows: TGTGCCAGCAGCTCGAGGGGACGGAGCAACGAGCAGTACTTC. Its translation is CASSSRGRSNEQYF. The rearrangement uses TRBV5-4 and TRBJ2-7; D possibly uses TRBD1 or TRBD2 (5 bases each). Germline values: CDR1 SGHNT, CDR2 YYREEE (reference sequence). This CDR3 has 14 amino acids. With 3 bases removed from V and 5 bases from J, the gap between germline ends came to 15 bases.

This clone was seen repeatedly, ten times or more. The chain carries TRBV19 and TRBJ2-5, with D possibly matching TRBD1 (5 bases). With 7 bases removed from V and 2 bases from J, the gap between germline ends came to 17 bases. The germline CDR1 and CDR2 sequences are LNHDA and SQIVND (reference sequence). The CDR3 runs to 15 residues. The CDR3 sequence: CASTSGQAQQETQYF. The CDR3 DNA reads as TGTGCCAGTACCTCCGGACAAGCACAACAAGAGACCCAGTACTTC.

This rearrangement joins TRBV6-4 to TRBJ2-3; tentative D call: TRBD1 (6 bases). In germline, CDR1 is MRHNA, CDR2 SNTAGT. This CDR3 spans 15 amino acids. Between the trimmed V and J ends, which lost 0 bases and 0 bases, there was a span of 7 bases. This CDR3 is CASSDSQGSTDTQYF. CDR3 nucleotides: TGTGCCAGCAGTGACTCCCAGGGGAGCACAGATACGCAGTATTTT.